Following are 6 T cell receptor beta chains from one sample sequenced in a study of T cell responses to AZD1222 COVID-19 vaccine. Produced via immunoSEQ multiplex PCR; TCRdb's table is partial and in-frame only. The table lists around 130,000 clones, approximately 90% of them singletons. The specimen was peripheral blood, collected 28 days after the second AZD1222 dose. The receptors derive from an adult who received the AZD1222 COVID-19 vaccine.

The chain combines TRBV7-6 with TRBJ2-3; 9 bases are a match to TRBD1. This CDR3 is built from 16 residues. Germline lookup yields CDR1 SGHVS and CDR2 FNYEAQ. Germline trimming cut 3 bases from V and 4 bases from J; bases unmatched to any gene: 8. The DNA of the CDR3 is TGTGCCAGCAGCTTCTCGGGACAGGGCTTGGCAGATACGCAGTATTTT. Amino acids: CASSFSGQGLADTQYF.

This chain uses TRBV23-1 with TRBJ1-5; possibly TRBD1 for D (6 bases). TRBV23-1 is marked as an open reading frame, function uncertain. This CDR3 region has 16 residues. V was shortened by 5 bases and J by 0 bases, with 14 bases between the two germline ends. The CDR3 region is CASSDLDSLSNQPQHF. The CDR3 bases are TGCGCCAGCAGTGACCTGGACAGCCTTAGCAATCAGCCCCAGCATTTT.

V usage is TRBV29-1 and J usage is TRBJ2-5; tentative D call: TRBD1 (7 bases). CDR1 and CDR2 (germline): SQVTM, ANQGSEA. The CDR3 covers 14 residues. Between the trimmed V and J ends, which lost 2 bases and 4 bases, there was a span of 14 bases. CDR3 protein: CSVEWRGRGETQYF. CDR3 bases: TGCAGCGTTGAATGGAGGGGGCGCGGAGAGACCCAGTACTTC.

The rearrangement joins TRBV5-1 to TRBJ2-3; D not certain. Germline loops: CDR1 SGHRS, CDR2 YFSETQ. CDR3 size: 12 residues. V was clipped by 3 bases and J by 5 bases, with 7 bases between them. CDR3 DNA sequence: TGCGCCAGCAGCTCTACGGAAGATACGCAGTATTTT. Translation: CASSSTEDTQYF.

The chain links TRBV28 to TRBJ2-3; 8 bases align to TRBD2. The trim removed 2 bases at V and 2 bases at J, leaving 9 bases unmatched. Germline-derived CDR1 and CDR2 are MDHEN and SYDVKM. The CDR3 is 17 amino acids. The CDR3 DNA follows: TGTGCCAGCAGTTTACCCGATGCGGGAGGTAACACAGATACGCAGTATTTT. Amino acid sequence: CASSLPDAGGNTDTQYF.

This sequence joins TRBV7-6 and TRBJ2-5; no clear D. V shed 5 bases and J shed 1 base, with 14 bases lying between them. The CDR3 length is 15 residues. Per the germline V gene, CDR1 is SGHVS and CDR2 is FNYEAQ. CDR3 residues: CASSPLHLGQETQYF. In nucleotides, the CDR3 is TGTGCCAGCAGCCCCCTGCATTTGGGCCAAGAGACCCAGTACTTC.